The next 3 T cell receptor beta chains were all read from a single sample in a study of PD-1 blockade in mismatch repair-deficient tumors. Profiling relied on immunoSEQ multiplex PCR, and the TCRdb table lists in-frame clones only, not all of them. The sample contains about 120,000 clones, 60% to 85% of which appear only once. Sequenced here: peripheral blood, sampled roughly 13 months after starting pembrolizumab. The receptors come from an adult with mismatch repair-deficient cancer.

The DNA for the CDR3 is TGTGCCAGCAGCTTAGATCTGGGGGGCTACACCTTC. Encoded protein: CASSLDLGGYTF. The rearrangement joins TRBV11-3 to TRBJ1-2, with D unclear. CDR1 is SGHNT, CDR2 YENEEA, per germline. Trimming took off 0 bases at V and 8 bases at J, with 7 bases between the two ends. The CDR3 is 12 residues long.

CDR3 sequence reads: CASSELGGSAHEQYF. The CDR3 nucleotides read TGTGCCAGCAGTGAACTTGGCGGGAGTGCACACGAGCAGTACTTC. V and J are TRBV25-1 and TRBJ2-7; 7 bases are shared with TRBD2. CDR1 and CDR2 (germline): MGHDK, SYGVNS. The CDR3 runs to 15 residues. After removal of 2 bases from V and 5 bases from J, the junction contained 9 bases not matched to a gene.

This chain joins TRBV27 and TRBJ2-1; 10 nucleotides line up with TRBD2. V lost 7 bases to trimming and J lost 5 bases; unmatched junction nucleotides: 5. Looked up from germline, CDR1 is MNHEY and CDR2 is SMNVEV (reference sequence). The CDR3 spans 14 residues. Here the CDR3 reads CASTAGGPDNEQFF. CDR3 DNA: TGTGCCAGCACAGCGGGAGGGCCCGACAATGAGCAGTTCTTC.